The sequence of this TCR beta chain was determined in a study of cytomegalovirus exposure and HLA in healthy donors. Study as a whole: Both the roughly 120 validation repertoires and the roughly 640 first-cohort repertoires used the same platform, as reported by a later analysis. Broader study findings: Cytomegalovirus association was listed for approximately 160 TCR beta chains. Rare TCR sequences dominated, though some public TCRs recurred in many donors.

TCRdb keeps only in-frame clones here, not all; method: immunoSEQ multiplex PCR. In the table there are around 190,000 clones, around 80% of which are singletons. Concerning this clone itself: Its antigen is unknown.

This CDR3 has 16 amino acids. Germline V lookup: CDR1 SGHTA, CDR2 FQGTGA. Trimming took 2 bases from V and 4 from J, leaving 12 bases between them. This receptor was taken from a woman under 40 in good health and CMV-seronegative. Input material: PBMCs. This rearrangement joins TRBV7-3 to TRBJ1-6, with D perhaps TRBD1 (5 bases). For the CDR3, the DNA is TGTGCCAGCAGCTTACAGGGCGCGGGGTATAATTCACCCCTCCACTTT. This codes for CASSLQGAGYNSPLHF.